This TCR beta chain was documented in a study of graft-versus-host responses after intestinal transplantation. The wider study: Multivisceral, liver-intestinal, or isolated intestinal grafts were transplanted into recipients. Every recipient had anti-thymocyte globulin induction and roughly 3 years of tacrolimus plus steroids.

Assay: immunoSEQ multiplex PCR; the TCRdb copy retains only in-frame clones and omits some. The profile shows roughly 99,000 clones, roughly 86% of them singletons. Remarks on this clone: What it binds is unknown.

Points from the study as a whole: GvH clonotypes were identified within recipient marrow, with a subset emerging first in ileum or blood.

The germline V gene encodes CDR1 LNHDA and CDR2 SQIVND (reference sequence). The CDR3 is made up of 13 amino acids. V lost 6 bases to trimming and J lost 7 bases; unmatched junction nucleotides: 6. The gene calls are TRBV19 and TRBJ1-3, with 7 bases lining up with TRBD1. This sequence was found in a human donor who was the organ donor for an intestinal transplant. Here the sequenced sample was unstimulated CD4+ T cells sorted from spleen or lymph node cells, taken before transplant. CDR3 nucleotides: TGTGCCAGTAGAACAGGGGCAAGTAACACCATATATTTT. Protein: CASRTGASNTIYF. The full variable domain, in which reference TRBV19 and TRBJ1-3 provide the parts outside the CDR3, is DGGITQSPKYLFRKEGQNVTLSCEQNLNHDAMYWYRQDPGQGLRLIYYSQIVNDFQKGDIAEGYSVSREKKESFPLTVTSAQKNPTAFYLCASRTGASNTIYFGEGSWLTVV.